The 21 T cell receptor beta chains in this list originate from one sample, sequenced in a study of T cell responses to AZD1222 COVID-19 vaccine. Clones were sequenced by immunoSEQ multiplex PCR, and TCRdb holds only the in-frame ones, with some missing. The sample has over 85,000 clones; about 81% are singletons. The specimen comprised peripheral blood, sampled on day 0 of AZD1222 vaccination. The receptor source for this set is an adult in good health.

The rearrangement joins TRBV10-2 to TRBJ2-1, with 13 bases aligning to TRBD2. V lost 2 bases and J lost 7; bases outside the gene matches: 8. The CDR3 runs 17 residues. Per germline, CDR1 WSHSY and CDR2 SAAADI. CDR3 residues: CASSEHPGLAGTNEQFF. The CDR3, as DNA: TGCGCCAGCAGTGAGCACCCGGGACTAGCGGGAACGAATGAGCAGTTCTTC.

This CDR3 reads CASSLRTPGGYTF. CDR3 bases: TGTGCCAGCAGTTTAAGGACCCCGGGGGGCTACACCTTC. V gene TRBV6-5 combines with J gene TRBJ1-2; D is undetermined. Germline-derived CDR1 and CDR2 are MNHEY and SVGAGI. There are 13 residues in the CDR3. V was clipped by 4 bases and J by 8 bases, with 14 bases between them.

The genes are TRBV28 and TRBJ1-1, with D unclear. This CDR3 is 11 amino acids long. Germline CDR1 MDHEN, CDR2 SYDVKM. The ends were cut back, 6 bases at V and 6 bases at J, with 8 bases in the middle. The CDR3 loop is CASRGYAEAFF. The CDR3 bases are TGTGCCAGCAGGGGTTATGCTGAAGCTTTCTTT.

V and J are TRBV7-9 and TRBJ2-3, with D unclear. Germline CDR1 and CDR2: SEHNR and FQNEAQ (reference sequence). The V end lost 6 bases, the J end lost 2 bases, and 15 bases lay between the germline ends. The CDR3 is 15 amino acids. The CDR3 coding sequence is TGTGCCAGCAGTTCCCTACTTCCCCCCACAGATACGCAGTATTTT. Translated: CASSSLLPPTDTQYF.

This chain connects TRBV7-2 to TRBJ1-4; 7 nucleotides match TRBD1. Trimming cost V 0 bases and J 4 bases; bases outside gene matches: 2. The CDR3 covers 15 residues. Germline V CDR1 and CDR2: SGHTA, FQGNSA. In nucleotides, the CDR3 is TGTGCCAGCAGCTTAGCGACAGGGTATAATGAAAAACTGTTTTTT. This codes for CASSLATGYNEKLFF.

The V gene is TRBV28, the J gene TRBJ1-2; no firm D call. Trimming cost V 6 bases and J 6 bases, with 5 bases left between them. This CDR3 is built from 10 residues. Germline V gene sequence: CDR1 MDHEN, CDR2 SYDVKM. In nucleotides, the CDR3 is TGTGCCAGCAGCAATAATGGCTACACCTTC. Translated, it gives CASSNNGYTF.

DNA for the CDR3: TGTGCCAGCAGCTCCCCGACGGGACTCCAAGAGACCCAGTACTTC. Protein: CASSSPTGLQETQYF. The genes are TRBV7-9 and TRBJ2-5, with D possibly TRBD2 on 6 matching bases. CDR1 is SEHNR and CDR2 is FQNEAQ in the germline V gene (reference sequence). CDR3 size: 15 residues. V gave up 4 bases and J gave up 1 base, with 13 bases separating them.

The chain has TRBV7-8 and TRBJ1-1; no clear D. The ends were cut back, 1 base at V and 8 bases at J, with 11 bases in the middle. Germline values: CDR1 SGHVS, CDR2 FQNEAQ. This CDR3 comprises 13 residues. CDR3 bases: TGTGCCAGCAGCTTAGGCGGAGGCGTAGAAGCTTTCTTT. Protein product: CASSLGGGVEAFF.

The J gene is TRBJ2-5, the V gene TRBV9; 8 bases align to TRBD1. Germline V gene data show CDR1 as SGDLS and CDR2 as YYNGEE. This CDR3 has 15 amino acids. Unmatched junction bases numbered 12, after V lost 6 bases and J lost 5 bases. In DNA form, the CDR3 reads TGTGCCAGCAAGAGAGGCCAGGGGGCATATGAGACCCAGTACTTC. Its protein is CASKRGQGAYETQYF.

The chain carries TRBV19 and TRBJ2-2; a weak D match, TRBD2 (6 bases). CDR1 is LNHDA and CDR2 is SQIVND in the germline V gene (reference sequence). The V and J ends lost 9 bases and 8 bases respectively, with 16 bases between them. The length of the CDR3 is 13 residues. The chain's CDR3 is CASELGGSGELFF. CDR3 in DNA: TGTGCCAGCGAACTCGGGGGTTCTGGGGAGCTGTTTTTT.

This clone was counted only a few times. The chain joins TRBV3-1 (or the pseudogene TRBV3-2) to TRBJ2-7, with unresolved D. CDR1 LGHDT and CDR2 YNNKEL come from the germline V gene (reference sequence). Trimming removed 4 bases from V and 5 bases from J, with 9 bases in between. This CDR3 has 12 residues. CDR3 bases: TGTGCCAGCAGCCTCCTGCGGAACGAGCAGTACTTC. Residues: CASSLLRNEQYF.

The chain carries TRBV7-9 and TRBJ2-5; either TRBD1 or TRBD2 may supply D (6 bases each). The V end was cut by 11 bases, the J end by 0 bases, with 16 bases between. CDR3 length: 14 residues. Germline CDR1 and CDR2: SEHNR and FQNEAQ (reference sequence). This CDR3 reads CAELGGKYQETQYF. The CDR3 DNA follows: TGTGCCGAGCTGGGGGGCAAGTACCAAGAGACCCAGTACTTC. The full variable domain, in which reference TRBV7-9 and TRBJ2-5 provide the parts outside the CDR3, is DTGVSQNPRHKITKRGQNVTFRCDPISEHNRLYWYRQTLGQGPEFLTYFQNEAQLEKSRLLSDRFSAERPKGSFSTLEIQRTEQGDSAMYLCAELGGKYQETQYFGPGTRLLVL.

This clone was found a few times. This sample includes further DNA sequences coding for the same CDR3. This rearrangement joins TRBV28 to TRBJ1-4; D is possibly TRBD1 (5 bases). The germline V gene has CDR1 MDHEN and CDR2 SYDVKM. Trimming pared 6 bases from V and 1 base from J, leaving 12 bases between. The CDR3 totals 15 residues. The CDR3 bases are TGTGCCAGCAGCCTTGGGGGGGTAACTAATGAAAAACTGTTTTTT. This codes for CASSLGGVTNEKLFF.

The chain joins TRBV28 to TRBJ2-7, with 8 bases that match TRBD2. The germline gives CDR1 MDHEN, CDR2 SYDVKM. V lost 5 bases and J lost 5; bases outside the gene matches: 11. This CDR3 comprises 15 residues. The CDR3 loop reads CASSPGVSGIHEQYF. The CDR3 bases are TGTGCCAGCAGTCCGGGCGTTAGCGGGATCCACGAGCAGTACTTC. The full variable domain, rest sourced from reference TRBV28 and TRBJ2-7, is DVKVTQSSRYLVKRTGEKVFLECVQDMDHENMFWYRQDPGLGLRLIYFSYDVKMKEKGDIPEGYSVSREKKERFSLILESASTNQTSMYLCASSPGVSGIHEQYFGPGTRLTVT.

The V gene is TRBV21-1, the J gene TRBJ2-7; the DNA was not compared with TRBD2, the D call given in the table. TRBV21-1 is classified as a pseudogene. This CDR3 comprises 13 residues. Written as DNA, the CDR3 is TGTGCCAGCAGCAGTAGCCGAAGCTACGAGCAGTACTTC. Protein sequence: CASSSSRSYEQYF.

This clone has more than one count but fewer than ten. The V and J genes are TRBV4-3 and TRBJ1-4; tentative D call: TRBD1 (6 bases). This CDR3 spans 14 amino acids. The V gene lost 0 bases and the J gene lost 10 bases, with 12 bases spanning the gap. Germline V CDR1 and CDR2: LGHNA, YSLEER. The CDR3 sequence is CASSQDQGFGKLFF. DNA for the CDR3: TGCGCCAGCAGCCAAGACCAGGGGTTTGGAAAACTGTTTTTT.

The rearrangement uses TRBV5-1 and TRBJ1-2; no reliable D call. CDR1 is SGHRS and CDR2 is YFSETQ in the germline V gene. V shed 4 bases and J shed 4 bases, with 11 bases lying between them. This CDR3 has 13 amino acids. This CDR3 is CASSPSVGYGYTF. CDR3 coding DNA: TGCGCCAGCAGCCCGTCGGTAGGCTATGGCTACACCTTC.

The chain employs TRBV7-9 and TRBJ2-5; the match to TRBD2 covers 8 bases. This CDR3 is 14 amino acids long. J was trimmed by 4 bases and V by 5 bases; bases with no gene match: 6. Per the germline V gene, CDR1 is SEHNR and CDR2 is FQNEAQ (reference sequence). CDR3 DNA: TGTGCCAGCAGCGCCCGGGGGGGAAGAGAGACCCAGTACTTC. Its translation: CASSARGGRETQYF.

This clone was found once. The chain combines TRBV19 with TRBJ2-4; 11 nucleotides align to TRBD2. Germline CDR1 LNHDA, CDR2 SQIVND (reference sequence). The J segment lost 8 bases and the V segment lost 4 bases, leaving 4 bases of the junction unmatched. The CDR3 sequence is 14 residues long. CDR3 nucleotide sequence: TGTGCCAGTAGTACTAGCGGGAGGAGGGACATTCAGTACTTC. Translated, it gives CASSTSGRRDIQYF.

J is TRBJ2-7 and V is TRBV7-2, with 14 nucleotides matching TRBD2. Germline loops: CDR1 SGHTA, CDR2 FQGNSA. The length of the CDR3 is 19 residues. V shed 1 base and J 5 bases; nucleotides not matched to a gene: 13. DNA of the CDR3: TGTGCCAGCAGCTTAGTGGGGGGAGGGACTAGCGGGAGTATCAACGAGCAGTACTTC. It specifies CASSLVGGGTSGSINEQYF.

This CDR3 is CASSLARGGYTF. CDR3 DNA sequence: TGTGCCAGCAGCTTGGCGAGGGGTGGCTACACCTTC. The chain has TRBV5-5 and TRBJ1-2; tentative D call: TRBD1 (5 bases). The V gene's germline CDR1 is SGHKS and CDR2 YYEKEE (reference sequence). The length of the CDR3 is 12 residues. V shed 0 bases and J shed 7 bases, with 7 bases lying between them.